This T cell receptor (beta chain) emerged from a study of shared clonotypes between healthy human individuals. About the research overall: The study enrolled a couple of women and a few men aged 18 to 49.

This CDR3 spans 14 amino acids. The germline V gene encodes CDR1 SQVTM and CDR2 ANQGSEA. V gave up 7 bases and J gave up 4 bases; unmatched junction bases: 8. Measured with immunoSEQ multiplex PCR; TCRdb has only the in-frame clones, and not every one. The sample contains about 1,500,000 clones, approximately 96% of which appear only once. Naive CD4+ cells were CD45RA-selected; the remaining cells were memory. Notes on the study in general: Large sequencing depth failed to make sorted-subset sequencing complete, rarefaction showed.

A word on this clone: Its specificity is not known.

V and J are TRBV29-1 and TRBJ2-1, with 9 bases identical to TRBD1. Material: naive CD4+ T cells sorted from blood. The subset here: CD45RA+ positively selected. The TCR originated in a man in his thirties or forties in good health. In nucleotides, the CDR3 is TGCAGCGCCCCCGGGACAGGGCTTTACAATGAGCAGTTCTTC. It yields the protein CSAPGTGLYNEQFF.